This passage covers 24 T cell receptor beta chains from one sample sequenced in a study of T cell responses to AZD1222 COVID-19 vaccine (dated by TCRdb to the early 2020s). Libraries were made using the immunoSEQ multiplex PCR assay. TCRdb stores this immuneACCESS table with in-frame sequences only. Part of the clones is absent; in the studies checked, under half of the shortfall reflects unresolved V genes, and no reason is known for the rest. The sample data list roughly 150,000 clones, and roughly 87% of these were observed just once. The biggest ten clones account for 0.85% to 1.1% of the sample. Interpreted using the paper, the time point label stands for: about 28 days (+/-7) after the second vaccine dose. The input for sequencing was peripheral blood, taken 28 days after the second AZD1222 dose. The receptors come from an adult who received the AZD1222 COVID-19 vaccine.

V is TRBV9 and J is TRBJ2-2; D gene uncertain. CDR1 and CDR2 from the germline V gene are SGDLS and YYNGEE. The V and J ends lost 4 bases and 9 bases respectively, with 13 bases between them. The CDR3 is 13 amino acids. CDR3 amino acids: CASSPPRARELFF. The DNA for the CDR3 is TGTGCCAGCAGCCCCCCCCGAGCTAGGGAGCTGTTTTTT.

The chain combines TRBV4-3 with TRBJ2-1, with D possibly being TRBD2 (6 bases). The V end was cut by 6 bases, the J end by 0 bases, with 12 bases between. Germline V gives CDR1 LGHNA, CDR2 YSLEER. The CDR3 length is 15 residues. The CDR3 is CASRVSGDSYNEQFF. The CDR3 coding sequence is TGCGCCAGCAGGGTTAGCGGCGACTCCTACAATGAGCAGTTCTTC.

The rearrangement uses TRBV7-6 and TRBJ2-7; 8 nucleotides align to TRBD1. This CDR3 comprises 15 residues. Germline V gene sequence: CDR1 SGHVS, CDR2 FNYEAQ. The J segment lost 3 bases and the V segment lost 4 bases, leaving 8 bases of the junction unmatched. The chain's CDR3 is CASSSPGQGFYEQYF. The CDR3 nucleotides are TGTGCCAGCAGCTCCCCAGGACAGGGCTTCTACGAGCAGTACTTC.

The chain carries TRBV5-4 and TRBJ2-2; 9 nucleotides line up with TRBD2. Germline values: CDR1 SGHNT, CDR2 YYREEE (reference sequence). Unmatched junction bases numbered 10, after V lost 1 base and J lost 6 bases. This CDR3 comprises 17 residues. CDR3 sequence reads: CASSLPLAGASPGELFF. DNA for the CDR3: TGTGCCAGCAGCTTGCCCTTAGCGGGGGCTAGCCCCGGGGAGCTGTTTTTT.

The V and J genes are TRBV10-2 and TRBJ1-1; no firm D call. Germline CDR1 WSHSY, CDR2 SAAADI. V lost 0 bases to trimming and J lost 6 bases, with 11 bases between them. The CDR3 sequence is 14 residues long. This chain's CDR3 is CASSESYAEAEAFF. Written as DNA, the CDR3 is TGCGCCAGCAGTGAGTCCTACGCGGAGGCTGAAGCTTTCTTT.

The count of this clone is one. The chain is built from TRBV5-1 and TRBJ2-2; the D is unclear. Trimming removed 0 bases at V and 4 bases at J, with 7 bases between. This CDR3 spans 14 amino acids. Germline CDR1 is SGHRS and CDR2 is YFSETQ. The chain's CDR3 is CASSLDSITGELFF. The DNA of the CDR3 is TGCGCCAGCAGCTTGGACTCGATCACCGGGGAGCTGTTTTTT.

The V gene is TRBV15, the J gene TRBJ2-1, with 11 bases identical to TRBD2. The trim removed 3 bases at V and 5 bases at J, leaving 9 bases unmatched. The length of the CDR3 is 17 residues. The germline CDR1 and CDR2 sequences are LNHNV and YYDKDF (reference sequence). The chain's CDR3 is CATSRGKTSGRNNEQFF. The DNA for the CDR3 is TGTGCCACCAGCAGGGGGAAAACTAGCGGGAGAAACAATGAGCAGTTCTTC.

The chain combines TRBV7-9 with TRBJ2-3; perhaps TRBD2 as D (6 bases). Trimming took 2 bases from V and 2 from J, leaving 14 bases between them. The CDR3 has 16 amino acids. Per the germline V gene, CDR1 is SEHNR and CDR2 is FQNEAQ (reference sequence). The CDR3 DNA reads TGTGCCAGCAGCTTAAACCTGGCGGGGTTCACAGATACGCAGTATTTT. As protein: CASSLNLAGFTDTQYF. The whole variable domain, remainder taken from reference TRBV7-9 and TRBJ2-3, is DTGVSQNPRHKITKRGQNVTFRCDPISEHNRLYWYRQTLGQGPEFLTYFQNEAQLEKSRLLSDRFSAERPKGSFSTLEIQRTEQGDSAMYLCASSLNLAGFTDTQYFGPGTRLTVL.

V is TRBV6-5 and J is TRBJ2-7; 15 nucleotides line up with TRBD2. The CDR3 runs to 16 residues. Germline assignment: CDR1 MNHEY and CDR2 SVGAGI. Losses at the gene ends were 0 bases for V and 6 bases for J; bases not matched to a gene: 3. CDR3 bases: TGTGCCAGCAGTTACTCGTGGACTAGCGGGGGGGCCGAGCAGTACTTC. Protein product: CASSYSWTSGGAEQYF.

This chain joins TRBV18 and TRBJ2-5, with a tentative D call TRBD2 (6 bases). Germline CDR1 is KGHSH and CDR2 is LQKENI. This CDR3 comprises 15 residues. V lost 1 base and J 4 bases, leaving 13 bases between the germline ends. The CDR3 reads CASSPRAGPRETQYF. CDR3 nucleotides: TGTGCCAGCTCACCACGGGCGGGGCCTCGAGAGACCCAGTACTTC.

The sample holds one count of this clone. V and J are TRBV12-2 and TRBJ2-6; the listed D gene, TRBD2, was not tested against the DNA. TRBV12-2 is reported as a pseudogene. The CDR3 contains 19 residues. DNA of the CDR3: TGTGCAAGTCGCGTTAGGCGGATCGGCCACTGCTCTGGGGCCAACGTCCTGACTTTC. It codes for CASRVRRIGHCSGANVLTF.

The chain employs TRBV5-5 and TRBJ1-5; D ambiguous. V was clipped by 0 bases and J by 5 bases, with 12 bases between them. This CDR3 region has 15 residues. CDR1 and CDR2 (germline): SGHKS, YYEKEE (reference sequence). The CDR3 bases are TGTGCCAGCAGCTTGGCGGGGTCAGGACATCAGCCCCAGCATTTT. The encoded protein is CASSLAGSGHQPQHF.

The chain employs TRBV6-5 and TRBJ1-6, with D maybe TRBD1 (5 bases). Germline values: CDR1 MNHEY, CDR2 SVGAGI. Trimming cost V 6 bases and J 2 bases, with 8 bases left between them. The CDR3 loop spans 14 amino acids. CDR3 loop: CASSAGPYNSPLHF. CDR3 in DNA: TGTGCCAGCAGCGCGGGGCCCTATAATTCACCCCTCCACTTT.

This chain connects TRBV12-5 to TRBJ1-4; D remains unclear. This CDR3 has 14 amino acids. Germline CDR1 is LGHNT and CDR2 is FRNRAP. Trimming removed 3 bases at V and 0 bases at J, with 5 bases between. DNA for the CDR3: TGTGCTAGTGGTTTTAGAGCAACTAATGAAAAACTGTTTTTT. Protein sequence: CASGFRATNEKLFF.

The genes are TRBV5-1 and TRBJ1-2; 9 nucleotides align to TRBD1. Germline CDR1 and CDR2: SGHRS and YFSETQ. V was clipped by 4 bases and J by 8 bases; unmatched bases: 9. This CDR3 contains 14 residues. In nucleotides, the CDR3 is TGCGCCAGCAGCGCCGCTGGGACAGGGAAAGGCTACACCTTC. Translated: CASSAAGTGKGYTF. The variable domain in full, with the rest retrieved from reference TRBV5-1 and TRBJ1-2, is KAGVTQTPRYLIKTRGQQVTLSCSPISGHRSVSWYQQTPGQGLQFLFEYFSETQRNKGNFPGRFSGRQFSNSRSEMNVSTLELGDSALYLCASSAAGTGKGYTFGSGTRLTVV.

This clone was found a few times. This chain joins TRBV12-3 or TRBV12-4 and TRBJ1-2, with D unresolved. CDR3 length: 13 residues. The V gene lost 3 bases and the J gene lost 6 bases, with 11 bases spanning the gap. CDR3 nucleotide sequence: TGTGCCAGCAGTTTCCAAGGAGGCCATGGCTACACCTTC. Its protein product is CASSFQGGHGYTF.

This chain joins TRBV11-2 and TRBJ2-3; weak D call: TRBD2 (6 bases). From germline, CDR1 is SGHAT and CDR2 FQNNGV. The CDR3 length is 13 residues. The ends were cut back, 4 bases at V and 6 bases at J, with 11 bases in the middle. The CDR3 nucleotides are TGTGCCAGCAGCTCACTAGCTGCTGATACGCAGTATTTT. Amino acid sequence: CASSSLAADTQYF. The full variable domain, with the rest looked up from reference TRBV11-2 and TRBJ2-3, is EAGVAQSPRYKIIEKRQSVAFWCNPISGHATLYWYQQILGQGPKLLIQFQNNGVVDDSQLPKDRFSAERLKGVDSTLKIQPAKLEDSAVYLCASSSLAADTQYFGPGTRLTVL.

The V call is TRBV10-3, the J call TRBJ2-3; 10 nucleotides agree with TRBD1. V shed 10 bases and J 2 bases; nucleotides not matched to a gene: 9. CDR3 length: 15 amino acids. Looked up from germline, CDR1 is ENHRY and CDR2 is SYGVKD. In nucleotides, the CDR3 is TGTGCCACCTCCCCGGGACAGGGGAACACAGATACGCAGTATTTT. Residues: CATSPGQGNTDTQYF.

The J gene is TRBJ2-1, the V gene TRBV21-1; TRBD1, the table's D call, lacks a check against the DNA. TRBV21-1 is a known pseudogene. The CDR3 runs to 14 residues. The CDR3 protein is CASSTRDSYNEQFF. The CDR3 DNA sequence: TGTGCCAGCAGCACACGGGACAGCTACAATGAGCAGTTCTTC.

This chain connects TRBV14 to TRBJ2-7; D not certain. The V and J ends lost 4 bases and 4 bases respectively, with 5 bases between them. This CDR3 is 11 amino acids long. Germline V gene data show CDR1 as SGHDN and CDR2 as FVKESK. The CDR3 nucleotides are TGTGCCAGCAGCCGATCGTACGAGCAGTACTTC. This translates into CASSRSYEQYF.

The rearrangement uses TRBV6-1 and TRBJ1-2, with 9 bases that match TRBD1. Per the germline V gene, CDR1 is MNHNS and CDR2 is SASEGT. The J segment lost 7 bases and the V segment lost 0 bases, leaving 3 bases of the junction unmatched. The CDR3 loop spans 14 amino acids. DNA of the CDR3: TGTGCCAGCAGTGAAGCGTTGGGACAGGGTGGCTACACCTTC. Protein: CASSEALGQGGYTF.

The chain joins TRBV10-3 to TRBJ2-1; 11 nucleotides line up with TRBD2. The J segment lost 1 base and the V segment lost 10 bases, leaving 3 bases of the junction unmatched. The CDR3 totals 14 residues. Germline V gene lookup returns CDR1 ENHRY and CDR2 SYGVKD. CDR3 amino acids: CATRTSGSYNEQFF. The CDR3 bases are TGTGCCACCAGGACTAGCGGGTCCTACAATGAGCAGTTCTTC.

The chain has TRBV2 and TRBJ1-6, with D unresolved. CDR1 and CDR2 (germline): SNHLY, FYNNEI. Trimming stripped 7 bases from V and 6 bases from J, with 16 bases between. The CDR3 sequence is 15 residues long. The DNA of the CDR3 is TGTGCCAGCACCCCCAGGTATTACGGTAATTCACCCCTCCACTTT. It encodes CASTPRYYGNSPLHF.

The chain employs TRBV2 and TRBJ1-4, with unresolved D. CDR1 and CDR2 (germline): SNHLY, FYNNEI. V lost 8 bases and J lost 7, with 11 bases in between. The CDR3 is 12 residues long. CDR3 sequence (DNA): TGTGCCAGCGACTGGTCGGGTGAAAAACTGTTTTTT. Its protein product is CASDWSGEKLFF.